The sequence of this T cell receptor beta chain was determined in a study of T-cell reconstitution after alpha-beta-depleted transplantation in children. Study-wide findings and caveats: Diversity and T-cell counts at one year after transplant derived mostly from new T cells. For some patients, TCRbeta diversity was high at day 60 because of recipient T cells and thymic progenitors that survived.

Using unique molecular identifiers, the investigators prepared the TCRbeta library. TCRdb recomputed calls from the PCR reads with MiXCR, one row per CDR3 protein. The sample consists of 800,000 to 1,000,000 distinct CDR3 sequences, roughly 31% of them appearing once. On this clonotype itself: The antigen remains undetermined.

The CDR3 loop spans 16 amino acids. From germline, CDR1 is LGHDT and CDR2 YNNKEL (reference sequence). Trimming took off 3 bases at V and 0 bases at J, with 9 bases between the two ends. This specimen consisted of PBMCs, mostly from graft donor cells, obtained 360 days after TCRalphabeta/CD19-depleted stem cell transplant. This clonotype originated in a boy in the first two years of life who had a stem cell transplant for SCID, so the T cells may come from the graft donor. The chain recombines TRBV3-1 with TRBJ2-6; perhaps TRBD1 as D (6 bases). The DNA of the CDR3 is TGTGCCAGCAGCCATGCAGGGGTCTCTGGGGCCAACGTCCTGACTTTC. This codes for CASSHAGVSGANVLTF.